Given below is one T cell receptor (beta chain) in context. The same CDR3 also results from other DNA sequences found in this sample. The data stem from a study of cytotoxic CD8 clonotypes in ibrutinib-treated CLL. Using immunoSEQ multiplex PCR, the repertoire was profiled, and TCRdb retains in-frame clones only, with some absent. Among about 300,000 clones listed, approximately 76% were seen once. Trimming pared 4 bases from V and 0 bases from J, leaving 0 bases between. Germline CDR1 and CDR2: SQVTM and ANQGSEA. This CDR3 is built from 10 residues. Material: PBMCs, obtained at disease progression, from a patient treated with ibrutinib. V gene TRBV29-1 combines with J gene TRBJ1-1; no clear D. The sequence was collected from a human donor with chronic lymphocytic leukemia. DNA of the CDR3: TGCAGCGTTGTGAACACTGAAGCTTTCTTT. This gives the protein CSVVNTEAFF.